This TCR beta chain comes out of a study of blood T cell repertoires in COVID-19. Study-level information: Acute and convalescent COVID-19 specimens originated in the United States, Italy and Spain. The cDNA or gDNA used as material had been derived from T cells, B-cell-depleted T cells, or PBMCs.

Using immunoSEQ multiplex PCR, the repertoire was profiled, and TCRdb retains in-frame clones only, with some absent. The sample consists of 90,000 to 120,000 clones, approximately 82% of them appearing once. CDR3 length: 13 residues. Germline CDR1 is KGHSH and CDR2 is LQKENI. V shed 3 bases and J shed 1 base, with 6 bases lying between them. The J gene is TRBJ1-1, the V gene TRBV18, with D perhaps TRBD1 (5 bases). Sequencing was carried out using peripheral blood. The clonotype comes from a woman in her 70s with acute or convalescent COVID-19. The CDR3 nucleotides are TGTGCCAGCTCACCGCAGGGGAACACTGAAGCTTTCTTT. It specifies CASSPQGNTEAFF.